This entry concerns a single TCR beta chain. The data were obtained in a study of blood T cell repertoires in COVID-19. Study context: The United States, Italy and Spain supplied acute and convalescent COVID-19 samples. T cells, B-cell-depleted T cells, or PBMCs supplied cDNA or gDNA.

Original processing notes: Researchers report that nucleated cell counts were estimated from reference gene primer amplification. Using immunoSEQ multiplex PCR, the repertoire was profiled, and TCRdb retains in-frame clones only, with some absent. For V, J and clone size, that table is used; D and trimming come from the DNA. Among around 170,000 clones, 70% to 90% were seen once, and the ten largest hold about 4.1%. From germline, CDR1 is LNHDA and CDR2 SQIVND (reference sequence). V lost 7 bases, J lost 4 bases, and 17 bases lay in between. The CDR3 extends over 15 amino acids. Sequencing was performed on peripheral blood. This sequence originates from a woman aged 25-40 years with acute or convalescent COVID-19. The V gene is TRBV19, the J gene TRBJ2-1; a possible D gene is TRBD1 (6 bases). The CDR3 is CASTSDRSLYNEQFF. Written as DNA, the CDR3 is TGTGCCAGTACCTCAGACAGGAGCCTTTACAATGAGCAGTTCTTC.